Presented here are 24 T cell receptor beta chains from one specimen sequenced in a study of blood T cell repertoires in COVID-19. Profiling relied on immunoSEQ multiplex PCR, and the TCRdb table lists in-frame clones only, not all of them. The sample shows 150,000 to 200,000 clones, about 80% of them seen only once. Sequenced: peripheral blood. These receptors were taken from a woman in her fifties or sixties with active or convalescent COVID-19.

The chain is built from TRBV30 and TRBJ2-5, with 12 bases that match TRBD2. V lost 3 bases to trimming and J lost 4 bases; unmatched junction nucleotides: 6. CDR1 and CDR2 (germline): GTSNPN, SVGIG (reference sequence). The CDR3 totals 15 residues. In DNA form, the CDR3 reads TGTGCCTGGAGCCCACTAGCGGGGGGAACAGAGACCCAGTACTTC. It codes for CAWSPLAGGTETQYF.

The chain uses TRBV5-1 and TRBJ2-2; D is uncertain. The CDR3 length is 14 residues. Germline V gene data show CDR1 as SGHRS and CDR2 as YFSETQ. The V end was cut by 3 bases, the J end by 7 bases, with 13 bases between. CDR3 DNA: TGCGCCAGCAGCTCAGCCAGACACGTCGGGGAGCTGTTTTTT. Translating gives CASSSARHVGELFF.

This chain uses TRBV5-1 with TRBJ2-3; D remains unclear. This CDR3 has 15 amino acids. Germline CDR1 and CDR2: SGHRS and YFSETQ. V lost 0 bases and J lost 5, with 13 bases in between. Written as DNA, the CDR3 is TGCGCCAGCAGCTTGGCCGACTTTGACCGAGATACGCAGTATTTT. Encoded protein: CASSLADFDRDTQYF.

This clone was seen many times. CDR3 in DNA: TGCAGCGTTGTGGCGGTCTACGAGCAGTACTTC. Its protein is CSVVAVYEQYF. The rearrangement joins TRBV29-1 to TRBJ2-7; D is undetermined. The V gene's germline CDR1 is SQVTM and CDR2 ANQGSEA. The CDR3 is 11 amino acids. V lost 4 bases and J lost 3, with 7 bases in between.

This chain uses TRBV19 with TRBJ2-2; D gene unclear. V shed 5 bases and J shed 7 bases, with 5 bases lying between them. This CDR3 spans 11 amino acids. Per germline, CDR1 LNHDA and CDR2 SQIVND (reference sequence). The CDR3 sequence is CASSSSGELFF. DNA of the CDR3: TGTGCCAGTAGTTCCAGCGGGGAGCTGTTTTTT.

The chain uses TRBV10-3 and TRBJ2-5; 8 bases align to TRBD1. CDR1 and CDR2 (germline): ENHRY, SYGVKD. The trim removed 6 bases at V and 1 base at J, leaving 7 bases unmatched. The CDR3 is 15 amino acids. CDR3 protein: CAIRAGGASQETQYF. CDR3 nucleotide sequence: TGTGCCATCAGGGCAGGGGGCGCGTCCCAAGAGACCCAGTACTTC.

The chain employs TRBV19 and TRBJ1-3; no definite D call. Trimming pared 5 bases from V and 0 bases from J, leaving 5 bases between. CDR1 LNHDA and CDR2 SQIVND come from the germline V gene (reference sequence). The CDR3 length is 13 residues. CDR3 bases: TGTGCCAGTAGTTTATACTCTGGAAACACCATATATTTT. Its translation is CASSLYSGNTIYF.

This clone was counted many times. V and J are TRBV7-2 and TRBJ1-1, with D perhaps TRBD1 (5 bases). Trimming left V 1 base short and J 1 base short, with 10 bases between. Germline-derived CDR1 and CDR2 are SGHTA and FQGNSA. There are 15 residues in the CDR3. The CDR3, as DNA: TGTGCCAGCAGCTTAGGGGGACTGGGGAACACTGAAGCTTTCTTT. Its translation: CASSLGGLGNTEAFF.

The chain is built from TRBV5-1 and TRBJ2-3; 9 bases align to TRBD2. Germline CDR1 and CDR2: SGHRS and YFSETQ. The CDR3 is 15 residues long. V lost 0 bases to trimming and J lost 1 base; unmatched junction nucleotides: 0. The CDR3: CASSLGTSGTDTQYF. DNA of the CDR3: TGCGCCAGCAGCTTGGGGACTAGCGGCACAGATACGCAGTATTTT.

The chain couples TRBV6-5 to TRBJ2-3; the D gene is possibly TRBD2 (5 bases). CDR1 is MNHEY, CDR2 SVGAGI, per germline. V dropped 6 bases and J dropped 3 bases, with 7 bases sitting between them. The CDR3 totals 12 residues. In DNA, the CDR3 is TGTGCCAGCAGGGACTTAACAGATACGCAGTATTTT. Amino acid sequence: CASRDLTDTQYF.

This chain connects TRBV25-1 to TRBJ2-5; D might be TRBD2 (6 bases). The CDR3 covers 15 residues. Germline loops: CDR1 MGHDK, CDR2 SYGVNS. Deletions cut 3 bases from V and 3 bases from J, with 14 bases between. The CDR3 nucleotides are TGTGCCAGCAGTGACGTGCCACCGGGGGAAGAGACCCAGTACTTC. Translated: CASSDVPPGEETQYF.

CDR3 DNA sequence: TGTGCCAGCAAAACCGGACTAGCGGGCACAAATGAGCAGTTCTTC. It yields the protein CASKTGLAGTNEQFF. The rearrangement joins TRBV5-6 to TRBJ2-1, with 11 bases fitting TRBD2. This CDR3 is built from 15 residues. The germline V gene encodes CDR1 SGHDT and CDR2 YYEEEE. The ends lost 6 bases at V and 7 bases at J; junction bases unmatched: 9.

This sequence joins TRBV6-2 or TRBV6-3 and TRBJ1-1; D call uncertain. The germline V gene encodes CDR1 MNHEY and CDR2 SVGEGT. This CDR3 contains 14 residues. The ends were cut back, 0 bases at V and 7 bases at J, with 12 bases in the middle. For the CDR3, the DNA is TGTGCCAGCAGTTACTCATCCATTTTCGGTGAAGCTTTCTTT. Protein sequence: CASSYSSIFGEAFF.

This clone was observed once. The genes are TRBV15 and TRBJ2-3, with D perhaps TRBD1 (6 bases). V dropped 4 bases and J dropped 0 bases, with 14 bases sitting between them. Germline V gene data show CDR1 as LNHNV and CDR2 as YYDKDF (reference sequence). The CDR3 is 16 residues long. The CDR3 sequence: CATSTQGTTSTDTQYF. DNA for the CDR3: TGTGCCACCAGCACCCAGGGGACAACTAGCACAGATACGCAGTATTTT.

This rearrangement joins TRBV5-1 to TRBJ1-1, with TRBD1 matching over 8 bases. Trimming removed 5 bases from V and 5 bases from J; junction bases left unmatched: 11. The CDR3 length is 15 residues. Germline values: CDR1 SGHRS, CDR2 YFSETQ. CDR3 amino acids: CASRTRQGANTEAFF. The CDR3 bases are TGCGCCAGCAGAACTCGGCAGGGGGCCAATACTGAAGCTTTCTTT.

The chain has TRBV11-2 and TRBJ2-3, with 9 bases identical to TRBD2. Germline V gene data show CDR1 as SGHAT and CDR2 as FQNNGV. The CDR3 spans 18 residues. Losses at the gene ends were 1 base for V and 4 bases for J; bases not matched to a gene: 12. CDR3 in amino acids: CASSLGVPGLALPDTQYF. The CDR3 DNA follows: TGTGCCAGCAGCTTAGGAGTTCCTGGACTAGCGCTTCCAGATACGCAGTATTTT.

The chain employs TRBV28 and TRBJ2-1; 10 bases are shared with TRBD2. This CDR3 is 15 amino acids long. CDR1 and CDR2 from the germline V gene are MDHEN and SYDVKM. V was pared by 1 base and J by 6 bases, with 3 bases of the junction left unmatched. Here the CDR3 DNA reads TGTGCCAGCAGTTTATTCACTAGCGGGATCAATGAGCAGTTCTTC. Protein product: CASSLFTSGINEQFF.

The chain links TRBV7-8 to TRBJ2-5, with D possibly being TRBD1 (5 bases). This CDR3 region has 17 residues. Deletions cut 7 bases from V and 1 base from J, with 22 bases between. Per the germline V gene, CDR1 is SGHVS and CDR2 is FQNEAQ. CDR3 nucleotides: TGTGCCAGCACCCGAACCGGAATTCGACAGTCCCAAGAGACCCAGTACTTC. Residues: CASTRTGIRQSQETQYF.

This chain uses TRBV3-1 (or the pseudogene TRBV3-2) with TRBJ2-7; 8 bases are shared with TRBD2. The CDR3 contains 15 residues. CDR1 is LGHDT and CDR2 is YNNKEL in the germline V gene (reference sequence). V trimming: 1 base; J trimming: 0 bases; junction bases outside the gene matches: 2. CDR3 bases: TGTGCCAGCAGCCAAGCGGGGGGGAGCTCCTACGAGCAGTACTTC. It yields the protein CASSQAGGSSYEQYF.

CDR3 bases: TGTGCCAGCAGCCAAGGGTGGATGTTGGACAGCGCGTATGGCTACACCTTC. Protein product: CASSQGWMLDSAYGYTF. The chain links TRBV4-2 to TRBJ1-2, with D tentatively TRBD1 (6 bases). Trimming shortened V by 1 base and J by 5 bases, and 20 bases separated the two germline ends. The CDR3 has 17 amino acids. The germline V gene has CDR1 LGHNA and CDR2 YNFKEQ.

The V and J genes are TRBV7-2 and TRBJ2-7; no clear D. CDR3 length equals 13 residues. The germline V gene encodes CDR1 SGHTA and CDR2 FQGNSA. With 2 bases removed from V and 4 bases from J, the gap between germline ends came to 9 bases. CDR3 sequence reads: CASSLHGAYEQYF. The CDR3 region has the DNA TGTGCCAGCAGCTTACACGGAGCATACGAGCAGTACTTC.

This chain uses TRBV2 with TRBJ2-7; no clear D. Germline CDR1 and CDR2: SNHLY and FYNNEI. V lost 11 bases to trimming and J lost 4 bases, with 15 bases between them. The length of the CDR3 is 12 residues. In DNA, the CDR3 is TGTGCCTCGATCGGTAATCGATACGAGCAGTACTTC. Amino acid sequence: CASIGNRYEQYF.

Written as DNA, the CDR3 is TGTGCCAGCAGCTCGGACAGGGGACGTGAGACCCAGTACTTC. Its protein product is CASSSDRGRETQYF. The genes are TRBV7-3 and TRBJ2-5; 9 nucleotides agree with TRBD1. The V gene's germline CDR1 is SGHTA and CDR2 FQGTGA. Unmatched junction bases numbered 5, after V lost 4 bases and J lost 5 bases. This CDR3 region has 14 residues.

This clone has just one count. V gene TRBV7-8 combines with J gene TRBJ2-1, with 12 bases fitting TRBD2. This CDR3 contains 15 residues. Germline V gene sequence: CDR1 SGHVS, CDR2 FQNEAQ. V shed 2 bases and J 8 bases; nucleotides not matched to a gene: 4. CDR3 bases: TGTGCCAGCAGCTTATCGACTAGCGGGAGCGATGAGCAGTTCTTC. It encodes CASSLSTSGSDEQFF.